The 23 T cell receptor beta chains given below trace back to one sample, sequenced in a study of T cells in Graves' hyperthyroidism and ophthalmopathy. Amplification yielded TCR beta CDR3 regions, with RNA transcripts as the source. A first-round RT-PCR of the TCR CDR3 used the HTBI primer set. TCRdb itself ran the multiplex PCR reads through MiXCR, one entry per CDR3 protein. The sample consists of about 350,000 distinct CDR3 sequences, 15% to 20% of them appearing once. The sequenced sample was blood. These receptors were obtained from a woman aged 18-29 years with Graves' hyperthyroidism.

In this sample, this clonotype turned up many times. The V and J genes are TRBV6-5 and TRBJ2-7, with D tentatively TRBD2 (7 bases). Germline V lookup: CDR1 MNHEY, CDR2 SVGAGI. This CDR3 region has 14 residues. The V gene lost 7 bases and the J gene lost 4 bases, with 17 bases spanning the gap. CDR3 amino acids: CASTRPGGGYEQYF. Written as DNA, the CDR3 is TGTGCCAGCACCCGGCCGGGGGGCGGATACGAGCAGTACTTC.

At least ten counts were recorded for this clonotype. CDR3 protein: CASRGQHSGNTIYF. The CDR3 region has the DNA TGTGCCAGCAGAGGACAGCACTCTGGAAACACCATATATTTT. The chain uses TRBV6-2 or TRBV6-3 and TRBJ1-3; the D gene is possibly TRBD1 (6 bases). The CDR3 totals 14 residues. Germline V gene lookup returns CDR1 MNHEY and CDR2 SVGEGT. V lost 6 bases, J lost 0 bases, and 9 bases lay in between.

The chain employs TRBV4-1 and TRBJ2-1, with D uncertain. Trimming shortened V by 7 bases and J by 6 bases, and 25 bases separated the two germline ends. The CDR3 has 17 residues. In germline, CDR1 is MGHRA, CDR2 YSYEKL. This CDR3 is CASTPYSEQRVGNEQFF. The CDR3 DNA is TGCGCCAGCACCCCCTACTCTGAGCAGCGAGTGGGCAATGAGCAGTTCTTC.

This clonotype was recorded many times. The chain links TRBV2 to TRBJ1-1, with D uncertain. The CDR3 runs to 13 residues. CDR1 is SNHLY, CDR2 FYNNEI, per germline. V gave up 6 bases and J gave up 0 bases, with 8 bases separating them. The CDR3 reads CASRGPMNTEAFF. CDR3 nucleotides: TGTGCCAGCAGAGGTCCCATGAACACTGAAGCTTTCTTT.

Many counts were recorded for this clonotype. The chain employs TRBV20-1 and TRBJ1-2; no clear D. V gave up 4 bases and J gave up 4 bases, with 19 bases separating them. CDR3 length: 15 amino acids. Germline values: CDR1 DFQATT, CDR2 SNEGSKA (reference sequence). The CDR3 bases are TGCAGTGCTACAGGCGAAGGGATGAACTCCTATGGCTACACCTTC. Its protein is CSATGEGMNSYGYTF.

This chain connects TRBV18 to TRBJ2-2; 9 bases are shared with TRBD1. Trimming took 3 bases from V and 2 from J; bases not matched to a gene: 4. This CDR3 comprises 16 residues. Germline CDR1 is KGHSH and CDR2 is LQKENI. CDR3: CASSPPDRGNTGELFF. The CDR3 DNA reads TGTGCCAGCTCACCCCCGGACAGGGGTAACACCGGGGAGCTGTTTTTT.

The CDR3 here is CASSFTGGHREQYF. CDR3 nucleotides: TGTGCCAGCAGCTTTACAGGGGGCCATCGAGAGCAGTACTTC. The chain joins TRBV7-8 to TRBJ2-7, with 9 bases aligning to TRBD1. The CDR3 is 14 amino acids. CDR1 and CDR2 from the germline V gene are SGHVS and FQNEAQ. V gave up 3 bases and J gave up 7 bases; unmatched junction bases: 7.

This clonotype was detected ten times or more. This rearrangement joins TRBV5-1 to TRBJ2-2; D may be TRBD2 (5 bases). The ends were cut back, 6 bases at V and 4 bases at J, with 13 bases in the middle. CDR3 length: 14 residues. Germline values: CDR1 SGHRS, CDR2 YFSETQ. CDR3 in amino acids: CASIADSTTGELFF. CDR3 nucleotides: TGCGCCAGCATCGCGGACTCAACCACCGGGGAGCTGTTTTTT.

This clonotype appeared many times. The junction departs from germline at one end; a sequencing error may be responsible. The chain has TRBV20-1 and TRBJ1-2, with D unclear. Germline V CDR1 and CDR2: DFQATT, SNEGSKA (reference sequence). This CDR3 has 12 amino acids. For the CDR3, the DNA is TGCAGCGCTAGGGATGGTCTGCTCGGCTACACCTTC. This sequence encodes CSARDGLLGYTF.

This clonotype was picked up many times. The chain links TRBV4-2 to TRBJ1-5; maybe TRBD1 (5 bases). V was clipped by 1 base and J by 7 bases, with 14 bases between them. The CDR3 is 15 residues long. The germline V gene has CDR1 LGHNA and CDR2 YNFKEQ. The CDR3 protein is CASSQGLGEGQPQHF. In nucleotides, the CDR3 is TGTGCCAGCAGCCAAGGGTTGGGGGAGGGGCAGCCCCAGCATTTT.

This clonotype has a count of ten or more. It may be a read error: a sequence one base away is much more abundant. The CDR3 is CASSRGLAGDTYEQYF. DNA for the CDR3: TGCGCCAGCAGCAGGGGACTAGCGGGGGACACCTACGAGCAGTACTTC. The V and J genes are TRBV5-1 and TRBJ2-7, with 14 bases lining up with TRBD2. The germline V gene has CDR1 SGHRS and CDR2 YFSETQ. This CDR3 has 16 residues. V lost 4 bases and J lost 2; bases outside the gene matches: 5.

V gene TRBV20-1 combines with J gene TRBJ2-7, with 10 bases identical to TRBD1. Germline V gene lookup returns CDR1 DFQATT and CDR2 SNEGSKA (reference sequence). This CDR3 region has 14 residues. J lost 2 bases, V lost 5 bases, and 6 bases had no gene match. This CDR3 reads CSAAGTGVTYEQYF. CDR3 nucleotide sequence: TGCAGTGCTGCCGGGACAGGGGTGACCTACGAGCAGTACTTC.

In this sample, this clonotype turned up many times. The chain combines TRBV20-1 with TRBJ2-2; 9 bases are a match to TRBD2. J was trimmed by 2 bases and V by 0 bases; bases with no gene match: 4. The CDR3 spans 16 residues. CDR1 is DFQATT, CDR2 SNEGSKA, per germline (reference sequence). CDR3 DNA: TGCAGTGCTAGAGAGCGGGAGGGCCTTAACACCGGGGAGCTGTTTTTT. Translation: CSAREREGLNTGELFF.

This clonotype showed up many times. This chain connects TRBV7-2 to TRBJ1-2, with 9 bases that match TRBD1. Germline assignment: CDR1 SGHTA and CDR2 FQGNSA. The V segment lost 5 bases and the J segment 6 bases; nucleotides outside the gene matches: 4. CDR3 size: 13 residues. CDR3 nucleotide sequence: TGTGCCAGCAGCCCCCGGACAGGGGATGGCTACACCTTC. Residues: CASSPRTGDGYTF.

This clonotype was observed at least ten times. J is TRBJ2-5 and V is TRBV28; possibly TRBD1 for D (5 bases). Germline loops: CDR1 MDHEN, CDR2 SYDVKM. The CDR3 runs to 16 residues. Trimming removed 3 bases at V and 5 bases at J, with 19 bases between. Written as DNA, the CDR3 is TGTGCCAGCAGTTTGGGCAGGGTACTTTTGATGGAGACCCAGTACTTC. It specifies CASSLGRVLLMETQYF.

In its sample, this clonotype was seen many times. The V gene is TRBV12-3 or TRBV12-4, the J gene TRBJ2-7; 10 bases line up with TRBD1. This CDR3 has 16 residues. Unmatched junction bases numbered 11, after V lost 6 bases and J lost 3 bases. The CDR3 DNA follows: TGTGCCAGCAGCACCCAGGGACAGGGGAAACTCTACGAGCAGTACTTC. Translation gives CASSTQGQGKLYEQYF.

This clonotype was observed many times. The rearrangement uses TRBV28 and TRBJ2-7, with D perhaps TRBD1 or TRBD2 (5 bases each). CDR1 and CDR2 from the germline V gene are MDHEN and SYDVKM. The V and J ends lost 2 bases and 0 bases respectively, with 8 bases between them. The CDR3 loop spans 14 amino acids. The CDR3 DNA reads TGTGCCAGCAGTTTAATCGGGGCCTCCTACGAGCAGTACTTC. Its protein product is CASSLIGASYEQYF.

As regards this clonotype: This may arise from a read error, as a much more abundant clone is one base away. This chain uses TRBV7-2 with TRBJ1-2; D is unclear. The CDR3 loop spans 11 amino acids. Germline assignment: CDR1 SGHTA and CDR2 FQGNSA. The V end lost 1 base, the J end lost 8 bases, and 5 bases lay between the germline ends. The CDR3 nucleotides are TGTGCCAGCAGCTTAGAAGCGGGCTACACCTTC. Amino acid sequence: CASSLEAGYTF. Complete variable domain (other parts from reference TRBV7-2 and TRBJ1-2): GAGVSQSPSNKVTEKGKDVELRCDPISGHTALYWYRQSLGQGLEFLIYFQGNSAPDKSGLPSDRFSAERTGGSVSTLTIQRTQQEDSAVYLCASSLEAGYTFGSGTRLTVV.

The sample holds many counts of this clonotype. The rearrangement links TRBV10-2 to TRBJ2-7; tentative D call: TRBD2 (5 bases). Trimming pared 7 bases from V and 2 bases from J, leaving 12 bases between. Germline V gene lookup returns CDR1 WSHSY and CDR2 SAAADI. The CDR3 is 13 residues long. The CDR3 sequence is CASKYGVTYEQYF. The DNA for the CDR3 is TGCGCCAGCAAGTACGGGGTGACCTACGAGCAGTACTTC.

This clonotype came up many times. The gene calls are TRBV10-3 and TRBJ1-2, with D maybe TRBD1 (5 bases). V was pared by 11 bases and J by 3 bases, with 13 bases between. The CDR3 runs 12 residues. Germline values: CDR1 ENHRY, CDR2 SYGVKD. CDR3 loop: CAGTNGDYGYTF. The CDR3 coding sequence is TGTGCCGGGACCAACGGTGACTATGGCTACACCTTC.

As DNA, the CDR3 is TGTGCCAGCTTTAGGACAGGCATGAACACTGAAGCTTTCTTT. Protein: CASFRTGMNTEAFF. V usage is TRBV12-3 or TRBV12-4 and J usage is TRBJ1-1; 7 bases line up with TRBD1. This CDR3 has 14 residues. V gave up 8 bases and J gave up 0 bases; unmatched junction bases: 6.

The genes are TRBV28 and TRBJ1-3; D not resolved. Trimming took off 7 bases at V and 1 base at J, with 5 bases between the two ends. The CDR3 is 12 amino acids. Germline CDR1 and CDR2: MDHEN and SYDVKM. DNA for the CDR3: TGTGCCAGCAAGGTATCTGGAAACACCATATATTTT. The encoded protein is CASKVSGNTIYF.

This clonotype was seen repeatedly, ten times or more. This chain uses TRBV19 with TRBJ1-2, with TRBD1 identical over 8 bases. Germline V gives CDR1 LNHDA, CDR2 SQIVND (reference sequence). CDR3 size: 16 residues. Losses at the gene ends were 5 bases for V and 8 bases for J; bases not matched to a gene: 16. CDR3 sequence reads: CASSAQKQGGTSGYTF. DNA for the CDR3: TGTGCCAGTAGTGCCCAGAAACAGGGGGGGACGAGCGGCTACACCTTC.